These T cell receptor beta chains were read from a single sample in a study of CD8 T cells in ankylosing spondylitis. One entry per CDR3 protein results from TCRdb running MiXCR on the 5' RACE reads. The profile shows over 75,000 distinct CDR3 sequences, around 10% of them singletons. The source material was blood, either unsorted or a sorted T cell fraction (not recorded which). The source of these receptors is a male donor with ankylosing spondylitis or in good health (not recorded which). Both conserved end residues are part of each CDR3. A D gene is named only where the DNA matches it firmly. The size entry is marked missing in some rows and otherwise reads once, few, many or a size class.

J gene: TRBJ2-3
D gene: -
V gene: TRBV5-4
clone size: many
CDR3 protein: CASKPRMAHIASTDTQYF
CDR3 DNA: TGTGCCAGCAAACCCCGGATGGCCCACATCGCTAGCACAGATACGCAGTATTTT

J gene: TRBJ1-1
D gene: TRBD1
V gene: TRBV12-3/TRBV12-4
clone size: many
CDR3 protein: CASSLGDRQGRTEAFF
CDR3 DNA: TGTGCCAGCAGTTTAGGAGATCGACAGGGGCGGACTGAAGCTTTCTTT

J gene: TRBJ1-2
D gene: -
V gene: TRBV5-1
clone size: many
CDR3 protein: CASSSQGDYGYTF
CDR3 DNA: TGCGCCAGCAGCTCACAGGGTGACTATGGCTACACCTTC

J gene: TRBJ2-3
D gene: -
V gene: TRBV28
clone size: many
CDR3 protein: CASSSGLLGTDTQYF
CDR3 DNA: TGTGCCAGCAGTTCCGGCCTCCTAGGCACAGATACGCAGTATTTT

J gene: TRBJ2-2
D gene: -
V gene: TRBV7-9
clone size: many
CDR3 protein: CASSLVLLREDTGELFF
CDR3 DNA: TGTGCCAGCAGCTTAGTGTTACTGCGAGAGGACACCGGGGAGCTGTTTTTT

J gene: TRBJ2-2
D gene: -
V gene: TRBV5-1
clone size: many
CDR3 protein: CASTPFRGLTGELFF
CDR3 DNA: TGCGCCAGCACCCCCTTCCGGGGCCTCACCGGGGAGCTGTTTTTT

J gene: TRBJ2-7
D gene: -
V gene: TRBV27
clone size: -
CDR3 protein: CASSLRGASMDEQYF
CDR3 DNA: TGTGCCAGCAGTTTAAGGGGGGCGTCCATGGACGAGCAGTACTTC

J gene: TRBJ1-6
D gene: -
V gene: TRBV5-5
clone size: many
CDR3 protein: CASSFQGSYNSPLHF
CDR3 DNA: TGTGCCAGCAGCTTTCAGGGGTCCTATAATTCACCCCTCCACTTT

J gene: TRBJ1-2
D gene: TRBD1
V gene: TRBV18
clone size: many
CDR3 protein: CASSGTGDGYTF
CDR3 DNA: TGTGCCAGCTCCGGGACAGGGGACGGCTACACCTTC

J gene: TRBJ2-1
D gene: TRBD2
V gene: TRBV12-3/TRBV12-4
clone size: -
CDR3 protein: CASRRRGGLVNEQFF
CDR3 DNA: TGTGCCAGCAGAAGACGGGGGGGCCTTGTCAATGAGCAGTTCTTC